The rows below give T cell receptor beta chains drawn from one sample of a study of blood T cell repertoires in COVID-19. Clones were sequenced by immunoSEQ multiplex PCR, and TCRdb holds only the in-frame ones, with some missing. The table lists some 390,000 clones, 75% to 90% of them singletons. What was sequenced was peripheral blood. The receptors originated from a woman in her 40s with COVID-19, enrolled during active disease. The CDR3 runs from the conserved cysteine through the conserved F or W. A D gene is named only where the DNA matches it firmly. Size tells how often a clone was seen (once, few, many) or the class of an expanded clone, and some rows leave it out.

D | J | size | V | CDR3 | DNA
- | TRBJ1-2 | - | TRBV5-6 | CASSFDIEVWDYGYTF | TGTGCCAGCAGCTTCGATATAGAGGTCTGGGACTATGGCTACACCTTC
- | TRBJ1-1 | - | TRBV19 | CASSRSPRQVMGEAFF | TGTGCCAGTAGTCGGTCCCCGAGACAGGTGATGGGTGAAGCTTTCTTT
- | TRBJ1-1 | once | TRBV5-4 | CASSVKSAVNTEAFF | TGTGCCAGCAGCGTCAAATCCGCGGTGAACACTGAAGCTTTCTTT
- | TRBJ1-1 | - | TRBV18 | CASSLIQGDEAFF | TGTGCCAGCTCACTGATACAGGGAGACGAAGCTTTCTTT
TRBD2 | TRBJ2-7 | once | TRBV2 | CASRFGTSGLYEQYF | TGTGCCAGCAGGTTCGGGACTAGCGGATTATACGAGCAGTACTTC
- | TRBJ1-5 | - | TRBV7-2 | CASSLGARNQPQHF | TGTGCCAGCAGCTTAGGTGCCAGGAATCAGCCCCAGCATTTT
TRBD1 | TRBJ1-1 | - | TRBV9 | CASGQGMNTEAFF | TGTGCCAGCGGACAGGGGATGAACACTGAAGCTTTCTTT
TRBD2 | TRBJ2-2 | - | TRBV7-2 | CASSSETSWGGELFF | TGTGCCAGCAGCTCGGAGACTAGCTGGGGCGGGGAGCTGTTTTTT
TRBD1 | TRBJ1-5 | few | TRBV19 | CASSWTNRGVQPQHF | TGTGCCAGTAGTTGGACCAACAGGGGAGTACAGCCCCAGCATTTT
- | TRBJ1-2 | - | TRBV28 | CASSLGLRGFYGYTF | TGTGCCAGCAGTTTGGGGCTACGAGGTTTCTATGGCTACACCTTC
- | TRBJ2-3 | - | TRBV28 | CASSLRGGLADTQYF | TGTGCCAGCAGTTTAAGGGGGGGATTAGCAGATACGCAGTATTTT
- | TRBJ1-1 | few | TRBV6-2/TRBV6-3 | CASSVGGPGPTEAFF | TGTGCCAGCAGTGTGGGGGGGCCGGGCCCCACTGAAGCTTTCTTT
- | TRBJ2-7 | - | TRBV5-1 | CASSREGVSYEQYF | TGCGCCAGCAGCAGAGAGGGAGTCTCCTACGAGCAGTACTTC
TRBD2 | TRBJ2-2 | - | TRBV4-1 | CASSQGSLAGGTGELFF | TGCGCCAGCAGCCAAGGAAGTCTAGCGGGAGGTACAGGGGAGCTGTTTTTT
TRBD1 | TRBJ2-7 | - | TRBV19 | CASKRGTGYFEQYF | TGTGCCAGTAAGCGAGGGACAGGTTACTTCGAGCAGTACTTC
TRBD1 | TRBJ1-2 | once | TRBV27 | CASSYGQGMGYTF | TGTGCCAGCAGTTATGGACAGGGTATGGGCTACACCTTC